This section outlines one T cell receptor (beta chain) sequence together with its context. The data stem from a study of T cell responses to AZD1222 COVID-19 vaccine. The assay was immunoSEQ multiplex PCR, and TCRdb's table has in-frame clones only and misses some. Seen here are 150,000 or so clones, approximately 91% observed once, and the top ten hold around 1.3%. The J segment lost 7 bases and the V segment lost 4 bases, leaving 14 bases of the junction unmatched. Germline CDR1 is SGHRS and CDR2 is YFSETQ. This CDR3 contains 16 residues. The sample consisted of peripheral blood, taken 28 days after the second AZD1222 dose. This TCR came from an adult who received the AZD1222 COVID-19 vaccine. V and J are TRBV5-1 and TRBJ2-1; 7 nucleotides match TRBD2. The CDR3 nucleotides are TGCGCCAGCAGCCCGTTAGCCCGGGAGGAAGTAAATGAGCAGTTCTTC. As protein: CASSPLAREEVNEQFF.